This T cell receptor beta chain originates from a study of blood T cell repertoires in COVID-19. Measured with immunoSEQ multiplex PCR; TCRdb has only the in-frame clones, and not every one. The sample lists 400,000 or so clones; approximately 86% were seen once. On this clone: The same CDR3 can be traced to other DNA sequences in this sample.

The CDR3 has 14 amino acids. After removal of 3 bases from V and 1 base from J, the junction contained 1 base not matched to a gene. CDR1 is SGHTA, CDR2 FQGNSA, per germline. The rearrangement links TRBV7-2 to TRBJ1-1, with 8 bases matching TRBD1. Sequenced material: PBMCs or T cells enriched from blood (not recorded which). This clonotype was sampled from a woman aged 35 to 49 with acute COVID-19. CDR3 bases: TGTGCCAGCAGCTTTGGGACAGGGAACACTGAAGCTTTCTTT. This encodes CASSFGTGNTEAFF.